This T cell receptor beta chain was retrieved from a study of cytomegalovirus exposure and HLA in healthy donors. Study results and limitations: Rare sequences made up most TCRs, while some public TCRs were found in many donors.

The CDR3 length is 15 residues. Germline V gives CDR1 MDHEN, CDR2 SYDVKM. After removal of 1 base from V and 2 bases from J, the junction contained 4 bases not matched to a gene. A note on this clone: Its specificity is not known.

The PCR contained 60 Vbeta and 13 Jbeta primers. Methods used by the authors: Per a later analysis, the number of unique TCR beta chains was around 80 million, of which some 9.9 million were shared. The method was immunoSEQ multiplex PCR; TCRdb's version includes in-frame clones alone and lacks a portion of them. Clone size and V and J calls were adopted from that table, with D and trimming inferred from the DNA. The profile shows about 150,000 clones, around 80% of them singletons. The specimen sequenced was PBMCs. The receptor was isolated from a woman aged 40 to 50 in good health and CMV-seronegative. The rearrangement uses TRBV28 and TRBJ2-7; 8 positions agree with TRBD1. As DNA, the CDR3 is TGTGCCAGCAGTTTATCCGGGACAGGAACCTACGAGCAGTACTTC. Residues: CASSLSGTGTYEQYF. Combining the CDR3 with reference TRBV28 and TRBJ2-7 gives the whole variable domain DVKVTQSSRYLVKRTGEKVFLECVQDMDHENMFWYRQDPGLGLRLIYFSYDVKMKEKGDIPEGYSVSREKKERFSLILESASTNQTSMYLCASSLSGTGTYEQYFGPGTRLTVT.